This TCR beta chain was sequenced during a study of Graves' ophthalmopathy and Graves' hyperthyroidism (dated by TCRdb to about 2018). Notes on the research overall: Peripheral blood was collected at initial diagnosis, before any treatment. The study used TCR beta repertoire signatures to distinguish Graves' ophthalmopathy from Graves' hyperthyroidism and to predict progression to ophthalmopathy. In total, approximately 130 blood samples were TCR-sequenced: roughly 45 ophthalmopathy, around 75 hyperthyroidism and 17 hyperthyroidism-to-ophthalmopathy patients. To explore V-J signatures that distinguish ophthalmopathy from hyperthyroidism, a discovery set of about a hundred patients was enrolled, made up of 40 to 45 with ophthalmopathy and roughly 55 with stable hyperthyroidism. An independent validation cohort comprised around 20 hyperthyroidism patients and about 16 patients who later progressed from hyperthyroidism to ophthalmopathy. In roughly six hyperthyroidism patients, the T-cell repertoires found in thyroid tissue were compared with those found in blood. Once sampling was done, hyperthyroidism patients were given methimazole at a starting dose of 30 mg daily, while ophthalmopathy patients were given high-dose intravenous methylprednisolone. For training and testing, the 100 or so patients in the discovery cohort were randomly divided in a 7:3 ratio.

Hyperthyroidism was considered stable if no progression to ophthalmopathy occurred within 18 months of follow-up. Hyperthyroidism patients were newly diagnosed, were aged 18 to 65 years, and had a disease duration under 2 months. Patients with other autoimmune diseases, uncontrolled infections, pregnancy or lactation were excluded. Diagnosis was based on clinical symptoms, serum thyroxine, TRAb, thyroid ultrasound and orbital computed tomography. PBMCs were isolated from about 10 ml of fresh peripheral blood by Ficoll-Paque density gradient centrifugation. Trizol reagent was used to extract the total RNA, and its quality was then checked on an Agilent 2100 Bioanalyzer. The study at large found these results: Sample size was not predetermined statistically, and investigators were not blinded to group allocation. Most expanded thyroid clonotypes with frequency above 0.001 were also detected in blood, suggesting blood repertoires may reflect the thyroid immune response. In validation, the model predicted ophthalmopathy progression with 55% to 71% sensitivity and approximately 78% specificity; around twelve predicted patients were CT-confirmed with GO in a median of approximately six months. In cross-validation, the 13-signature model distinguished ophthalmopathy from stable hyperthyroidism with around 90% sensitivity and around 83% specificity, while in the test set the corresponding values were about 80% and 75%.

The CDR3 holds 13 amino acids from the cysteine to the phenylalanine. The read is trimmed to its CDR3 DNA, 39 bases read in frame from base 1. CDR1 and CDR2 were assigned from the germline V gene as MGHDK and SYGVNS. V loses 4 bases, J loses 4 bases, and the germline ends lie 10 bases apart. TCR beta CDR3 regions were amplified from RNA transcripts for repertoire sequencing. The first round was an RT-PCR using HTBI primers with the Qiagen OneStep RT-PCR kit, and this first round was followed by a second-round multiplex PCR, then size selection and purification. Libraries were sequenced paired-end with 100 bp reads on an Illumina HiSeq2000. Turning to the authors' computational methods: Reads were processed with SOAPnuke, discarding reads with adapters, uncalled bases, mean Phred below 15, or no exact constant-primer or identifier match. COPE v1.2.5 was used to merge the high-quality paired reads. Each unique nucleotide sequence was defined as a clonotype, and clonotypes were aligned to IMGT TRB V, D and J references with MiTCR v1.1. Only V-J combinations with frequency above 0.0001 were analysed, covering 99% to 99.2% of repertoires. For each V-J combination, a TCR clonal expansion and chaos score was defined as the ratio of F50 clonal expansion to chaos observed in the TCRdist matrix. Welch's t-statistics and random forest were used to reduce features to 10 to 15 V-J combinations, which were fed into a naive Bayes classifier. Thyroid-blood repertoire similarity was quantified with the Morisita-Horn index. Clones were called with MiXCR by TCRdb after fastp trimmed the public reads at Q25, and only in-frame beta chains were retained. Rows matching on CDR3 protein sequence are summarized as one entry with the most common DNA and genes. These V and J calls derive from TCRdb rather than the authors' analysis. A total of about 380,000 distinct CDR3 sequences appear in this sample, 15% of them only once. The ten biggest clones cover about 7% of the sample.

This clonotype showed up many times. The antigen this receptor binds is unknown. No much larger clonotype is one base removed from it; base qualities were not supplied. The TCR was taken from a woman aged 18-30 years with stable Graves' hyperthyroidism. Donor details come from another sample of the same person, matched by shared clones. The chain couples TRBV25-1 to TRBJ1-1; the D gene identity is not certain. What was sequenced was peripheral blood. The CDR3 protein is CASSGYLSTEAFF. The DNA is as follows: TGTGCCAGCAGTGGATACTTGAGCACTGAAGCTTTCTTT.